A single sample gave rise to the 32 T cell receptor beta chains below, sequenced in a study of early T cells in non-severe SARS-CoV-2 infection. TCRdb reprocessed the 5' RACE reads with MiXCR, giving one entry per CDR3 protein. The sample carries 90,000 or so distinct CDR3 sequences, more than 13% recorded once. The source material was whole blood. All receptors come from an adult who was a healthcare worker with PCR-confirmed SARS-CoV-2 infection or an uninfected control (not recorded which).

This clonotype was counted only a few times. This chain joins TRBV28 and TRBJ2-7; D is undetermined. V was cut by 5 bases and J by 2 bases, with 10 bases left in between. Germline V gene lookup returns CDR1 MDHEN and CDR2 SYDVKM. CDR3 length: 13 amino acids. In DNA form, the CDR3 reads TGTGCCAGCAGTGACGCAAGGCCCTACGAGCAGTACTTC. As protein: CASSDARPYEQYF.

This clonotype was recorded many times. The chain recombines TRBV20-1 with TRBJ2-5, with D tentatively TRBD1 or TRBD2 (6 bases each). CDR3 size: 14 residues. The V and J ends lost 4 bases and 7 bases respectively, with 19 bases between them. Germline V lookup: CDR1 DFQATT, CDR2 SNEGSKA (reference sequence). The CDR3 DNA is TGCAGTGCTAAACCGGGGGCGGTCCCGGGGACCCAGTACTTC. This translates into CSAKPGAVPGTQYF.

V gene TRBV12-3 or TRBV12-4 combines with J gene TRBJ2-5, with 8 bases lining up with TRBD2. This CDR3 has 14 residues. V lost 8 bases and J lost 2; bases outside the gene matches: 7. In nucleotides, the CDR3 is TGTGCCAGCCGGAGCGGGAGCCTACAAGAGACCCAGTACTTC. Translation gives CASRSGSLQETQYF.

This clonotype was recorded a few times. Here the CDR3 DNA reads TGTGCCAGCAGCTTGTCCCCAGCCCACGAGCAGTACTTC. Translated, it gives CASSLSPAHEQYF. The V call is TRBV5-4, the J call TRBJ2-7; no clear D. The V gene lost 1 base and the J gene lost 5 bases, with 10 bases spanning the gap. Germline loops: CDR1 SGHNT, CDR2 YYREEE (reference sequence). There are 13 residues in the CDR3.

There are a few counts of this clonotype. CDR3 residues: CASSSDPGTANGYTF. The DNA for the CDR3 is TGCGCCAGCAGCTCCGACCCGGGGACGGCGAATGGCTACACCTTC. This chain uses TRBV5-1 with TRBJ1-2; a weak D match, TRBD1 (5 bases). The CDR3 length is 15 residues. V lost 3 bases, J lost 6 bases, and 18 bases lay in between. Germline CDR1 reads SGHRS; CDR2 reads YFSETQ.

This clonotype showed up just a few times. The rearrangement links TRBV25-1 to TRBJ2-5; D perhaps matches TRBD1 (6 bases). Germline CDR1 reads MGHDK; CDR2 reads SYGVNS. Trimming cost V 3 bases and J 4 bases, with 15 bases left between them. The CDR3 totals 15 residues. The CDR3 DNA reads TGTGCCAGCAGTGACTTTACAGGGCTGGGAGAGACCCAGTACTTC. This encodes CASSDFTGLGETQYF. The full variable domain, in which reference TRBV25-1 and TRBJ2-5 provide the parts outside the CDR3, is EADIYQTPRYLVIGTGKKITLECSQTMGHDKMYWYQQDPGMELHLIHYSYGVNSTEKGDLSSESTVSRIRTEHFPLTLESARPSHTSQYLCASSDFTGLGETQYFGPGTRLLVL.

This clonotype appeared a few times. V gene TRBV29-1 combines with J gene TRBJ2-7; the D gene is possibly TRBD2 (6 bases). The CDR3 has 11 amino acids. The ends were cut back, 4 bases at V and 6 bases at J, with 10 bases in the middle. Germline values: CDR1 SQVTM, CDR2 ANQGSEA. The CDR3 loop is CSVALGGEQYF. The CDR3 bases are TGCAGCGTTGCTTTGGGGGGCGAGCAGTACTTC.

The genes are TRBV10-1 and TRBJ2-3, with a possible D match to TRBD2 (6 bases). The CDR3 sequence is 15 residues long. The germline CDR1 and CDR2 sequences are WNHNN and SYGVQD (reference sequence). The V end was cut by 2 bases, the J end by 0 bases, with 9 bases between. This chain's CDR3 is CASSELGTSTDTQYF. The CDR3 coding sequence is TGCGCCAGCAGTGAGCTTGGGACTAGCACAGATACGCAGTATTTT.

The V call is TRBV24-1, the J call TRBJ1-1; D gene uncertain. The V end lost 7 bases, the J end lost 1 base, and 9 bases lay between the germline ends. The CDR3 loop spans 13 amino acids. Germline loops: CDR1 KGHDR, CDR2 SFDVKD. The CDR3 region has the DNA TGTGCCACCAGGTCCGCGAGGAACACTGAAGCTTTCTTT. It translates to CATRSARNTEAFF.

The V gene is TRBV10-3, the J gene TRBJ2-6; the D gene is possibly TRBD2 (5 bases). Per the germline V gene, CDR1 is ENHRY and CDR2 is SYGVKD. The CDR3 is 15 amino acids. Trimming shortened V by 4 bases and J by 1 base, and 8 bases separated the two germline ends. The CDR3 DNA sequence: TGTGCCATCAGTGCCTGGACTTCTGGGGCCAACGTCCTGACTTTC. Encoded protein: CAISAWTSGANVLTF.

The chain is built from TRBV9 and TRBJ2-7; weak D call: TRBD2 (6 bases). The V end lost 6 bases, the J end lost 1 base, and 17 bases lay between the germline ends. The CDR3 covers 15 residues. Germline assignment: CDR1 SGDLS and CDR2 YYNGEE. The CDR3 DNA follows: TGTGCCAGCAACCTAGGCAGACTAGGATCCTACGAGCAGTACTTC. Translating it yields CASNLGRLGSYEQYF.

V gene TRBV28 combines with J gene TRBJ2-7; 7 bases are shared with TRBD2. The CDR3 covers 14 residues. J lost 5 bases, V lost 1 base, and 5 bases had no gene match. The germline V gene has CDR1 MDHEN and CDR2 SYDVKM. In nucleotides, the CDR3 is TGTGCCAGCAGTTTATACGGGGGGAAAGACGAGCAGTACTTC. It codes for CASSLYGGKDEQYF.

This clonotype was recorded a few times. CDR3 protein: CSVGLAPDTQYF. The CDR3, as DNA: TGCAGCGTTGGGCTAGCACCGGATACGCAGTATTTT. The chain couples TRBV29-1 to TRBJ2-3; weak D call: TRBD2 (5 bases). CDR1 and CDR2 from the germline V gene are SQVTM and ANQGSEA. The CDR3 loop spans 12 amino acids. V was shortened by 4 bases and J by 6 bases, with 11 bases between the two germline ends.

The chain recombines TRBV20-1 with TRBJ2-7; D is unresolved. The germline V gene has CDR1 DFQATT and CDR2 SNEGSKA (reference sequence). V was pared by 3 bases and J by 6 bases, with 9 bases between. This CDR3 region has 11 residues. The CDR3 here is CSARHVFEQYF. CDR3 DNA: TGCAGTGCTAGGCACGTTTTCGAGCAGTACTTC.

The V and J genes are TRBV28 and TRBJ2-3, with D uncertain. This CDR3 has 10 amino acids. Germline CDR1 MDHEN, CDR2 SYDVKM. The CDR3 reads CVVSSRTQYF. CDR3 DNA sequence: TGTGTCGTCTCGAGTCGTACGCAGTATTTT.

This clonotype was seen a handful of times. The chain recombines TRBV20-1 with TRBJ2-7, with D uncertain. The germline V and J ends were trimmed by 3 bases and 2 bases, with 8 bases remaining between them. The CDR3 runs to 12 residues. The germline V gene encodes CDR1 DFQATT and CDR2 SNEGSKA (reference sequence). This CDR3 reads CSASRLTYEQYF. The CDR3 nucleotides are TGCAGTGCTAGTCGGCTTACCTACGAGCAGTACTTC.

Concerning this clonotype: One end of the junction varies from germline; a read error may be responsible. The DNA for the CDR3 is TGTGCCAGCAGCATCCAAGGACTAGCGGCTCTCGCCGCTTTC. Its translation: CASSIQGLAALAAF. This chain uses TRBV7-2 with TRBJ2-7; TRBD2 aligns across 10 bases. The germline CDR1 and CDR2 sequences are SGHTA and FQGNSA. This CDR3 contains 14 residues.

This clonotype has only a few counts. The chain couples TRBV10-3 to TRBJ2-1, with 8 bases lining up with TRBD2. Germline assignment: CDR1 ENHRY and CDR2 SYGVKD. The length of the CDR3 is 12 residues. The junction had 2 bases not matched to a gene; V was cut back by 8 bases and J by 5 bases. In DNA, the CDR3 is TGTGCCATCGCGGGACTAGACAATGAGCAGTTCTTC. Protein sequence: CAIAGLDNEQFF.

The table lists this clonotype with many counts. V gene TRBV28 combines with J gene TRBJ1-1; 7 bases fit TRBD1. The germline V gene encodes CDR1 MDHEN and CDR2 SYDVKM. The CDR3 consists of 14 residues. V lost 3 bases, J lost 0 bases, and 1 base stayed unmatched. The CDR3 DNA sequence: TGTGCCAGCAGTTTGACAGGGCTGAACACTGAAGCTTTCTTT. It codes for CASSLTGLNTEAFF.

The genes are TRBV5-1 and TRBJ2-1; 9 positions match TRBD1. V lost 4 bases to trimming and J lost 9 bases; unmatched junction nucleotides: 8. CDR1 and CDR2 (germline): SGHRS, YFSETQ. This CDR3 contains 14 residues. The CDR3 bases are TGCGCCAGCAGCCCACAGGGGGCGCATGGTGAGCAGTTCTTC. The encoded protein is CASSPQGAHGEQFF. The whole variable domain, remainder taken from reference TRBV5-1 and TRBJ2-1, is KAGVTQTPRYLIKTRGQQVTLSCSPISGHRSVSWYQQTPGQGLQFLFEYFSETQRNKGNFPGRFSGRQFSNSRSEMNVSTLELGDSALYLCASSPQGAHGEQFFGPGTRLTVL.

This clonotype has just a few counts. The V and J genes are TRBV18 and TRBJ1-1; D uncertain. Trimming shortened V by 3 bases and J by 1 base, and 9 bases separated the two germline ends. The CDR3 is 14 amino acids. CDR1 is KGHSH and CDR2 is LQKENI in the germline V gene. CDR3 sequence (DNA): TGTGCCAGCTCACCCCAAAGCGCGAACACTGAAGCTTTCTTT. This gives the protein CASSPQSANTEAFF.

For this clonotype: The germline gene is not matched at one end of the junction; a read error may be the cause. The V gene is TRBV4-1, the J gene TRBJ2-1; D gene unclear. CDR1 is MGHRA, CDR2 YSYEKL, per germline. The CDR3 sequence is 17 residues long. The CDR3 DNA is TGTGCCAGCAGCCAAGGTAGAGCCCTTAGCTCCTACAATGAGCAGTTCTTC. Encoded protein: CASSQGRALSSYNEQFF.

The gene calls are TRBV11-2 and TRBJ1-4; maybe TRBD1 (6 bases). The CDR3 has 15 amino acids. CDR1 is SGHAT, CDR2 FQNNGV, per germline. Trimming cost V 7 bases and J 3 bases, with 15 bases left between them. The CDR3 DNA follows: TGTGCCAGCACTCCGGGGGGGCGGCCTAATGAAAAACTGTTTTTT. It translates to CASTPGGRPNEKLFF.

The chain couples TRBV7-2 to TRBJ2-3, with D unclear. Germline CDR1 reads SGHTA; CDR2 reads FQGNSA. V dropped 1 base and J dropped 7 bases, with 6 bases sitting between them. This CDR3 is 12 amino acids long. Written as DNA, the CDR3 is TGTGCCAGCAGCTTAGTGTCCTATACGCAGTATTTT. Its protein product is CASSLVSYTQYF.

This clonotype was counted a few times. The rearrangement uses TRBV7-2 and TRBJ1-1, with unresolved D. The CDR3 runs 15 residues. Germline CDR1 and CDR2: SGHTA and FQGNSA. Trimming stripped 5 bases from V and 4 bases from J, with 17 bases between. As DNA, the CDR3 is TGTGCCAGCAGCCCTTGGCCATATTCGTTCACTGAAGCTTTCTTT. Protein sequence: CASSPWPYSFTEAFF.

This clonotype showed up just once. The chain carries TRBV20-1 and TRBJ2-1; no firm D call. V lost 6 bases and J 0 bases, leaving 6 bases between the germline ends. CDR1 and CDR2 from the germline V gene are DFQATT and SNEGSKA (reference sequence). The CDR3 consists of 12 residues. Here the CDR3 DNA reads TGCAGTGCCAGCCGCTCCTACAATGAGCAGTTCTTC. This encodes CSASRSYNEQFF.

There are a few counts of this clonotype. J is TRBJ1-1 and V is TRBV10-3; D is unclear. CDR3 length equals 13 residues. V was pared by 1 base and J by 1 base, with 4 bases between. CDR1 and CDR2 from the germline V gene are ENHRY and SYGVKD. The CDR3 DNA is TGTGCCATCAGTGAGTATAAGAACACTGAAGCTTTCTTT. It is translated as CAISEYKNTEAFF.

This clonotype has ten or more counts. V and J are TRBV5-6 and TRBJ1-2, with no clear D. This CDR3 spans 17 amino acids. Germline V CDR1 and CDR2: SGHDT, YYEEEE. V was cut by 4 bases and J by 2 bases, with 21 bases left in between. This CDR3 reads CASSEETDYTPNYGYTF. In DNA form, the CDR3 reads TGTGCCAGCAGCGAGGAGACCGACTATACACCAAACTATGGCTACACCTTC.

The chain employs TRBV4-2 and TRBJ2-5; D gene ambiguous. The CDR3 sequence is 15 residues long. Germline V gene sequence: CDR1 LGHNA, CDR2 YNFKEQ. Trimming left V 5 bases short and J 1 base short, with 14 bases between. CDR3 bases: TGTGCCAGCAGCACCCAATGGCGCGGCCAAGAGACCCAGTACTTC. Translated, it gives CASSTQWRGQETQYF.

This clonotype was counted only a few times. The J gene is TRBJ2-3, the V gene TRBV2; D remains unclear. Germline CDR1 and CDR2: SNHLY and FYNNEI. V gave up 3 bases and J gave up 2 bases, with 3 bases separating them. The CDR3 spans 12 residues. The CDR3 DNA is TGTGCCAGCAGTGAGTTCACAGATACGCAGTATTTT. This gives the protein CASSEFTDTQYF.

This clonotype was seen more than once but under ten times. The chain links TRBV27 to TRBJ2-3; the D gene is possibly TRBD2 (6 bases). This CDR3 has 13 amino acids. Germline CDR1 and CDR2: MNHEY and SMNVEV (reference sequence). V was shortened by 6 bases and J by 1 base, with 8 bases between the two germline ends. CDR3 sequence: CASRSSGTDTQYF. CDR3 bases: TGTGCCAGCAGGTCTAGCGGCACAGATACGCAGTATTTT.

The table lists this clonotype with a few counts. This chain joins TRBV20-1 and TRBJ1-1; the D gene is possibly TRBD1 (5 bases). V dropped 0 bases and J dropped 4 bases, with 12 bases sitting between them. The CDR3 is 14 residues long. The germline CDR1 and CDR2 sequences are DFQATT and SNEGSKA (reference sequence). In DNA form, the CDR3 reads TGCAGTGCTAGAGATCCGGACAACCCCACTGAAGCTTTCTTT. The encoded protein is CSARDPDNPTEAFF.